Listed here is a single T cell receptor (beta chain). The same CDR3 arises from other DNA sequences in this sample as well. The V gene end was trimmed by 0 bases and the J gene end by 3 bases; junction bases not matched to a gene: 3. Germline assignment: CDR1 SGHRS and CDR2 YFSETQ. The CDR3 totals 15 residues. The data derive from a study of control samples from healthy donors and cancer patients. The protocol was immunoSEQ multiplex PCR, while the TCRdb copy is restricted to in-frame clones and leaves out a portion. The sample lists 95,000 to 120,000 clones; approximately 84% were seen once. This TCR was recovered from a man aged 18-30 years in good health. The sequenced sample was blood. The V gene is TRBV5-1, the J gene TRBJ2-3; TRBD1 agrees at 8 bases. CDR3 protein: CASSLGTGLTDTQYF. The CDR3 region has the DNA TGCGCCAGCAGCTTGGGGACAGGGCTTACAGATACGCAGTATTTT.